A selection of T cell receptor beta chains follows, all from one sample in a study of blood T cell repertoires in COVID-19. Sequencing was performed with immunoSEQ multiplex PCR; in TCRdb, only in-frame clones are kept and a portion is missing. This table has fewer than 700,000 clones, roughly nine tenths appearing once. The sample was peripheral blood. The receptor source for this set is a woman aged 45-59 years with COVID-19, enrolled during active disease. Both conserved end residues are part of each CDR3. D genes are given only for firm matches. Size values are once, few and many counts, or a class for expanded clones, and some rows have none.

d_call: TRBD1; cdr3_length: 17; j_call: TRBJ1-5; v_call: TRBV28; clone_size: .; cdr3_nt: TGTGCCAGCAGTTTACTAACGGACAGGGAGTCCGGTCAGCCCCAGCATTTT; cdr3_aa: CASSLLTDRESGQPQHF
d_call: .; cdr3_length: 14; j_call: TRBJ1-1; v_call: TRBV18; clone_size: .; cdr3_nt: TGTGCCAGCTCACTAGCGGGCATAGACGCTGAAGCTTTCTTT; cdr3_aa: CASSLAGIDAEAFF
d_call: .; cdr3_length: 13; j_call: TRBJ2-7; v_call: TRBV6-1; clone_size: few; cdr3_nt: TGTGCCAGCAGTGAACTAGGTTCCTACGAGCAGTACTTC; cdr3_aa: CASSELGSYEQYF
d_call: .; cdr3_length: 12; j_call: TRBJ1-2; v_call: TRBV7-2; clone_size: .; cdr3_nt: TGTGCCAGCAGCCTAAACAGGGCTGGCTACACCTTC; cdr3_aa: CASSLNRAGYTF
d_call: .; cdr3_length: 16; j_call: TRBJ1-3; v_call: TRBV6-1; clone_size: few; cdr3_nt: TGTGCCAGCAGTGTCGGGAGAAGGTACCGTGGAAACACCATATATTTT; cdr3_aa: CASSVGRRYRGNTIYF
d_call: TRBD1; cdr3_length: 14; j_call: TRBJ1-4; v_call: TRBV19; clone_size: .; cdr3_nt: TGTGCCAGTAGTGCGGGACAGTTTAATGAAAAACTGTTTTTT; cdr3_aa: CASSAGQFNEKLFF
d_call: TRBD1; cdr3_length: 16; j_call: TRBJ2-5; v_call: TRBV6-5; clone_size: .; cdr3_nt: TGTGCCAGCAGTTACTCGGGACAGGATTTAGATGAGACCCAGTACTTC; cdr3_aa: CASSYSGQDLDETQYF
d_call: TRBD1; cdr3_length: 15; j_call: TRBJ2-5; v_call: TRBV5-4; clone_size: .; cdr3_nt: TGTGCCAGCAGCTTAGACAGGGGGCGCCGCGAGACCCAGTACTTC; cdr3_aa: CASSLDRGRRETQYF
d_call: .; cdr3_length: 13; j_call: TRBJ1-1; v_call: TRBV10-3; clone_size: .; cdr3_nt: TGTGCCATCAGTGCGCGGTGGAACACTGAAGCTTTCTTT; cdr3_aa: CAISARWNTEAFF
d_call: .; cdr3_length: 13; j_call: TRBJ2-5; v_call: TRBV3-1/TRBV3-2; clone_size: .; cdr3_nt: TGTGCCAGCAGCCAACTGATAGCGGAGACCCAGTACTTC; cdr3_aa: CASSQLIAETQYF
d_call: TRBD1; cdr3_length: 16; j_call: TRBJ1-2; v_call: TRBV3-1/TRBV3-2; clone_size: .; cdr3_nt: TGTGCCAGCAGCCAAGTTCGACAGGGGGCGGACTATGGCTACACCTTC; cdr3_aa: CASSQVRQGADYGYTF
d_call: .; cdr3_length: 16; j_call: TRBJ1-1; v_call: TRBV3-1/TRBV3-2; clone_size: .; cdr3_nt: TGTGCCAGCAGCCCCGAAGCCACGACAGTCTCAAGGAGAGCTTTCTTT; cdr3_aa: CASSPEATTVSRRAFF
d_call: .; cdr3_length: 16; j_call: TRBJ1-3; v_call: TRBV6-6; clone_size: .; cdr3_nt: TGTGCCAGCAGTTACTCACGGGACACATCCGGAAACACCATATATTTT; cdr3_aa: CASSYSRDTSGNTIYF